This T cell receptor beta chain was identified during a study of cytomegalovirus exposure and HLA in healthy donors. V dropped 6 bases and J dropped 5 bases, with 14 bases sitting between them. The germline CDR1 and CDR2 sequences are MDHEN and SYDVKM. There are 14 residues in the CDR3. Method: immunoSEQ multiplex PCR; TCRdb's copy keeps in-frame clones and lacks some. The table has 100,000 to 150,000 clones, roughly nine tenths seen once. This clonotype was obtained from a young woman in good health and CMV-seronegative. The sample was PBMCs. The chain joins TRBV28 to TRBJ1-5, with TRBD1 as a possible D gene (6 bases). CDR3 nucleotide sequence: TGTGCCAGCAGACTGACAGGAGATTATCAGCCCCAGCATTTT. The encoded protein is CASRLTGDYQPQHF.